These 25 T cell receptor beta chains share one sample of origin, sequenced in a study of blood T cell repertoires in COVID-19 (dated by TCRdb to 2020 to 2021). To prepare the library, the immunoSEQ multiplex PCR assay was applied. Entries here come from immuneACCESS through TCRdb and include only in-frame sequences with V and J called. Some clones fail to appear in such tables; in the studies checked, an unresolved V gene covers under half of the shortfall, and the cause of the remainder is unknown. The sample records about 98,000 clones, over 80% of which are singletons. The ten largest clones add up to under 20% of the sample. Sequencing used peripheral blood. These TCRs come from a man older than 75 with acute or convalescent COVID-19.

The chain uses TRBV30 and TRBJ1-5; 10 nucleotides align to TRBD1. This CDR3 is 15 amino acids long. The junction had 7 bases not matched to a gene; V was cut back by 2 bases and J by 6 bases. Germline CDR1 and CDR2: GTSNPN and SVGIG (reference sequence). The CDR3 loop is CAWSRGGQGTQPQHF. In DNA form, the CDR3 reads TGTGCCTGGAGTAGGGGGGGACAGGGGACTCAGCCCCAGCATTTT.

This clone was observed a few times. V usage is TRBV10-3 and J usage is TRBJ1-1; D is ambiguous. CDR3 length equals 12 residues. Trimming cost V 2 bases and J 5 bases, with 6 bases left between them. Germline V lookup: CDR1 ENHRY, CDR2 SYGVKD. CDR3 DNA: TGTGCCATCAGTGAGGGGAGGACTGAAGCTTTCTTT. Translating gives CAISEGRTEAFF.

The chain carries TRBV12-3 or TRBV12-4 and TRBJ1-4; tentatively, D is TRBD1 (6 bases). CDR3 size: 13 residues. Between the trimmed V and J ends, which lost 6 bases and 3 bases, there was a span of 8 bases. CDR3 bases: TGTGCCAGCAGGGACAGTCCTAATGAAAAACTGTTTTTT. As protein: CASRDSPNEKLFF.

The chain uses TRBV28 and TRBJ1-1; weak D call: TRBD1 (6 bases). V was clipped by 7 bases and J by 11 bases, with 17 bases between them. The CDR3 consists of 12 residues. The germline V gene has CDR1 MDHEN and CDR2 SYDVKM. This CDR3 is CASNDHREKAFF. The CDR3 nucleotides read TGTGCCAGCAACGACCACAGGGAGAAGGCTTTCTTT.

The J gene is TRBJ1-2, the V gene TRBV9; 12 bases match TRBD1. V shed 3 bases and J 7 bases; nucleotides not matched to a gene: 13. The CDR3 runs to 17 residues. Germline V gene data show CDR1 as SGDLS and CDR2 as YYNGEE. In nucleotides, the CDR3 is TGTGCCAGCAGCGGCAGACTGGGGACAGGGGGCGCAGGTGGCTACACCTTC. It is translated as CASSGRLGTGGAGGYTF.

The chain couples TRBV2 to TRBJ2-1, with a weak D call TRBD1 (6 bases). Trimming removed 7 bases from V and 10 bases from J, with 17 bases in between. Germline CDR1 SNHLY, CDR2 FYNNEI. CDR3 length: 13 residues. DNA for the CDR3: TGTGCCAGCAAGGGGGACCTCCCCTCGGAGCAGTTCTTC. It is translated as CASKGDLPSEQFF.

V usage is TRBV18 and J usage is TRBJ2-5; 9 positions match TRBD2. The CDR3 contains 15 residues. Germline V gene data show CDR1 as KGHSH and CDR2 as LQKENI. J was trimmed by 4 bases and V by 3 bases; bases with no gene match: 6. CDR3 nucleotide sequence: TGTGCCAGCTCACCGGGACTAGCTGGGGTAGAGACCCAGTACTTC. It yields the protein CASSPGLAGVETQYF.

V usage is TRBV19 and J usage is TRBJ2-7; D perhaps matches TRBD2 (6 bases). This CDR3 region has 12 residues. The germline V and J ends were trimmed by 10 bases and 2 bases, with 12 bases remaining between them. Germline V CDR1 and CDR2: LNHDA, SQIVND (reference sequence). CDR3 sequence reads: CATGTPPYEQYF. CDR3 DNA: TGTGCCACCGGGACTCCTCCCTACGAGCAGTACTTC.

J is TRBJ2-1 and V is TRBV5-8; 9 bases match TRBD1. Germline CDR1 is SGHTS and CDR2 is YDEGEE. Germline trimming cut 4 bases from V and 2 bases from J; bases unmatched to any gene: 4. The CDR3 runs 15 residues. CDR3 region: CASSKGQGTYNEQFF. The CDR3 bases are TGTGCCAGCAGCAAGGGACAGGGAACCTACAATGAGCAGTTCTTC.

The chain employs TRBV14 and TRBJ1-6, with a tentative D call TRBD1 (5 bases). CDR3 size: 15 residues. CDR1 and CDR2 from the germline V gene are SGHDN and FVKESK. V lost 2 bases and J 10 bases, leaving 15 bases between the germline ends. The CDR3 protein is CASSQITGEGSPLHF. The CDR3 nucleotides are TGTGCCAGCAGCCAAATCACGGGGGAAGGATCACCCCTCCACTTT.

This clone was seen only once. The chain links TRBV19 to TRBJ1-2; tentative D call: TRBD1 (6 bases). Germline loops: CDR1 LNHDA, CDR2 SQIVND (reference sequence). The ends were cut back, 6 bases at V and 6 bases at J, with 14 bases in the middle. This CDR3 spans 13 amino acids. CDR3 sequence: CASRSRDKDGYTF. The CDR3 nucleotides are TGTGCCAGTAGGTCCCGGGACAAAGATGGCTACACCTTC.

This clone showed up just a few times. The CDR3 is CASSMYSLPTGELFF. Written as DNA, the CDR3 is TGTGCCAGCAGCATGTACTCACTTCCTACCGGGGAGCTGTTTTTT. The chain couples TRBV7-6 to TRBJ2-2; D is undetermined. V lost 5 bases and J lost 5, with 15 bases in between. Germline values: CDR1 SGHVS, CDR2 FNYEAQ. The length of the CDR3 is 15 residues.

This rearrangement joins TRBV4-3 to TRBJ2-3; D possibly corresponds to TRBD2 (6 bases). The CDR3 consists of 13 residues. Germline assignment: CDR1 LGHNA and CDR2 YSLEER. V shed 4 bases and J shed 2 bases, with 7 bases lying between them. The CDR3, as DNA: TGCGCCAGCAGCCGGGGGGTCACAGATACGCAGTATTTT. Encoded protein: CASSRGVTDTQYF.

This clone showed up many times. V and J are TRBV6-2 or TRBV6-3 and TRBJ1-6; weak D call: TRBD1 (5 bases). The CDR3 loop spans 15 amino acids. Looked up from germline, CDR1 is MNHEY and CDR2 is SVGEGT. Trimming took 2 bases from V and 8 from J, leaving 13 bases between them. The DNA of the CDR3 is TGTGCCAGCAGTTACCTCTTGTGGGGGGATTCACCCCTCCACTTT. This encodes CASSYLLWGDSPLHF.

CDR3 sequence: CASSLGTGYSPLHF. The DNA for the CDR3 is TGTGCCAGCAGCTTGGGGACAGGGTATTCACCCCTCCACTTT. The rearrangement links TRBV11-2 to TRBJ1-6; 9 positions agree with TRBD1. J gave up 8 bases and V 3 bases, and 2 bases lay outside the gene matches. This CDR3 contains 14 residues. Germline lookup yields CDR1 SGHAT and CDR2 FQNNGV.

The chain carries TRBV5-6 and TRBJ2-7, with 8 bases matching TRBD1. CDR1 and CDR2 from the germline V gene are SGHDT and YYEEEE. The CDR3 sequence is 14 residues long. V lost 4 bases to trimming and J lost 5 bases; unmatched junction nucleotides: 8. CDR3 residues: CASSGRTGWDEQYF. Here the CDR3 DNA reads TGTGCCAGCAGCGGGCGGACAGGGTGGGACGAGCAGTACTTC.

The chain joins TRBV19 to TRBJ2-2; 9 bases agree with TRBD2. Germline CDR1 reads LNHDA; CDR2 reads SQIVND (reference sequence). The CDR3 totals 15 residues. The ends lost 7 bases at V and 9 bases at J; junction bases unmatched: 12. The CDR3, as DNA: TGTGCCAGTAACGATCAAACTCCTAGCGGGAGGGAGCTGTTTTTT. This translates into CASNDQTPSGRELFF.

This clone appeared a single time. J is TRBJ1-2 and V is TRBV4-3; D gene ambiguous. CDR1 and CDR2 from the germline V gene are LGHNA and YSLEER. The CDR3 loop spans 14 amino acids. V shed 4 bases and J shed 4 bases, with 13 bases lying between them. The CDR3 spells CASSLSRFSYGYTF. The CDR3 nucleotides read TGCGCCAGCAGCCTGTCCAGGTTTTCCTATGGCTACACCTTC.

The chain combines TRBV18 with TRBJ2-2; TRBD1 is a possible D gene (6 bases). This CDR3 contains 14 residues. In germline, CDR1 is KGHSH, CDR2 LQKENI. V was clipped by 8 bases and J by 0 bases, with 10 bases between them. This CDR3 is CASPSGANTGELFF. CDR3 sequence (DNA): TGTGCCAGCCCCTCAGGGGCGAACACCGGGGAGCTGTTTTTT.

CDR3 residues: CASSLLKATRRGAFF. The CDR3 DNA follows: TGTGCCAGCAGCTTATTAAAAGCAACCCGAAGGGGAGCTTTCTTT. This chain joins TRBV7-2 and TRBJ1-1; maybe TRBD1 (5 bases). Trimming pared 2 bases from V and 10 bases from J, leaving 20 bases between. The CDR3 extends over 15 amino acids. Germline-derived CDR1 and CDR2 are SGHTA and FQGNSA.

A note on this clone: Germline and junction disagree at one end, which may indicate a read error. V is TRBV10-1 and J is TRBJ2-6; unclear D gene. Germline CDR1 is WNHNN and CDR2 is SYGVQD (reference sequence). This CDR3 contains 17 residues. CDR3 amino acids: CASSQSASASGANVLTF. For the CDR3, the DNA is TGCGCCAGCAGTCAGTCGGCCAGTGCCTCTGGGGCCAACGTCCTGACTTTC.

This sequence joins TRBV28 and TRBJ2-7; D gene uncertain. V was pared by 4 bases and J by 2 bases, with 3 bases between. Germline loops: CDR1 MDHEN, CDR2 SYDVKM. The CDR3 is 11 residues long. The CDR3 nucleotides read TGTGCCAGCAGTTCAGCCTACGAGCAGTACTTC. It encodes CASSSAYEQYF. The variable domain in full, with the rest retrieved from reference TRBV28 and TRBJ2-7, is DVKVTQSSRYLVKRTGEKVFLECVQDMDHENMFWYRQDPGLGLRLIYFSYDVKMKEKGDIPEGYSVSREKKERFSLILESASTNQTSMYLCASSSAYEQYFGPGTRLTVT.

This chain uses TRBV5-4 with TRBJ1-1; D might be TRBD1 (5 bases). Trimming left V 3 bases short and J 7 bases short, with 16 bases between. This CDR3 has 14 residues. From germline, CDR1 is SGHNT and CDR2 YYREEE (reference sequence). CDR3 sequence reads: CASSSLQGVNEAFF. The CDR3 coding sequence is TGTGCCAGCAGCTCTCTCCAGGGTGTTAATGAAGCTTTCTTT.

This clone was observed a few times. The rearrangement joins TRBV19 to TRBJ1-5; D is unresolved. Germline CDR1 reads LNHDA; CDR2 reads SQIVND (reference sequence). Trimming removed 9 bases from V and 6 bases from J, with 12 bases in between. This CDR3 is built from 12 residues. CDR3 DNA sequence: TGTGCCAGCCGGACTTCAATTCAGCCCCAGCATTTT. It specifies CASRTSIQPQHF.

This rearrangement joins TRBV6-5 to TRBJ1-1; D unresolved. The CDR3 is made up of 14 amino acids. Trimming left V 6 bases short and J 0 bases short, with 11 bases between. Germline V gives CDR1 MNHEY, CDR2 SVGAGI. The CDR3 reads CASRAGRMNTEAFF. The CDR3 DNA follows: TGTGCCAGCAGGGCAGGCCGTATGAACACTGAAGCTTTCTTT.